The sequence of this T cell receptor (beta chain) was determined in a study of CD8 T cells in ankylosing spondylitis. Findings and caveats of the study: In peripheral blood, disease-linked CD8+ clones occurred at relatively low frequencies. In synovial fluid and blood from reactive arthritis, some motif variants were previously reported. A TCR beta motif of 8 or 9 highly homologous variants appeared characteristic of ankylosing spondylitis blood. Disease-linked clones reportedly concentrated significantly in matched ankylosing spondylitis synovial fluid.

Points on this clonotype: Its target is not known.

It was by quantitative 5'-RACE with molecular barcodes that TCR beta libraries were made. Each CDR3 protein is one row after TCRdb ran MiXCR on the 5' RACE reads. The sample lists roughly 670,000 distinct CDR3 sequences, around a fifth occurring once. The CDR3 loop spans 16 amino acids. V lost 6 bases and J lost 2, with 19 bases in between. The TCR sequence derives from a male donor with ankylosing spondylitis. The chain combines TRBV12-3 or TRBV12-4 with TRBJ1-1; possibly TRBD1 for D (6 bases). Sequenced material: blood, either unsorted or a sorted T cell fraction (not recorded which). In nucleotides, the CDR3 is TGTGCCAGCAGAGCACTACCGGGACACACAAACACTGAAGCTTTCTTT. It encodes CASRALPGHTNTEAFF.